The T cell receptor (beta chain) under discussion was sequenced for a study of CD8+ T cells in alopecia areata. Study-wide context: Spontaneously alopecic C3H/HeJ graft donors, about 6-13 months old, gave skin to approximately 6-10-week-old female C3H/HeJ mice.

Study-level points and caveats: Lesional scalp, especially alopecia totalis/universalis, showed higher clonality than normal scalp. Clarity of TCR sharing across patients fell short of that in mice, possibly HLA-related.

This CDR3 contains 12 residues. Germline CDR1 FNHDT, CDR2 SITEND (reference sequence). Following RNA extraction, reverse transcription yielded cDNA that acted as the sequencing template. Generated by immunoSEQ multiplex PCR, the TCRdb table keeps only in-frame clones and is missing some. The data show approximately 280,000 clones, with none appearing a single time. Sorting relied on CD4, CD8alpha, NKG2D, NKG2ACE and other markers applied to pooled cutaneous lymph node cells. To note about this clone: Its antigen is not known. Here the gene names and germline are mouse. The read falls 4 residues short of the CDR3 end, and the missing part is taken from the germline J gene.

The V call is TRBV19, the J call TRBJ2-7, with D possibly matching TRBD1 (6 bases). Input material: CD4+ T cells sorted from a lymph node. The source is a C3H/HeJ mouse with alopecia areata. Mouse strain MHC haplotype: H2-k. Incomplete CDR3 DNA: TGTGCCAGCAGTTCTTACAGGGAT. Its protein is CASSSYRD. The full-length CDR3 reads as CASSSYRDEQYF.